This T cell receptor (beta chain) was recorded in a study of post-analysis software for immune sequencing data (dated by TCRdb to the mid-2010s). Some background on the complete study: Disease courses on record covered relapsing-remitting, secondary progressive and progressive-relapsing multiple sclerosis, though some patients had no subtype annotation. The patient repertoires were compared against 11 previously published healthy control repertoires obtained from donors aged 6 to 25 years. A subset of samples was prepared in parallel using single-end sample barcoding, then pooled and co-amplified after Illumina adapter ligation. What the authors observed across the whole study: Significantly higher frequencies in patients than in controls were found for five or six TRBV segments, including TRBV5-6, TRBV5-1 and TRBV20-1. Strong co-clustering of samples prepared in the same batch was shown by direct clustering with F measure, prompting a batch-effect correction. The control group was slightly older than the multiple sclerosis patient group. Multiple sclerosis patients had significantly lower normalized Chao1 diversity than controls, a result that suggests substantial peripheral T-cell clonal expansion.

Relative to germline, V is 2 bases shorter and J is 0 bases shorter, with 4 bases between their ends. The CDR3 goes from the cysteine to the phenylalanine over 14 residues. The only DNA kept is the CDR3, 42 bases in frame from the first base. CDR1 and CDR2 are drawn from the germline V gene (reference sequence): SEHNR, FQNEAQ. Comment on this clonotype: Its target antigen remains unknown. The record has no base qualities; no much larger clone is one base away.

Library creation used PCR. Sequencing was carried out with an Illumina HiSeq 2500. To reduce PCR and sequencing biases, unique molecular identifiers were incorporated into the TCR beta cDNA libraries. Roughly 500,000 cDNA molecules were obtained per 1 to 10 million input T cells, so each molecule approximated one T cell. The patient libraries were prepared and sequenced using the same protocol as the earlier healthy control dataset. Samples belonging to the same batch were prepared together, multiplexed and sequenced on a shared HiSeq lane. In the paper's pipeline: MIGEC handled the raw barcoded reads, throwing out single-read molecular identifier groups before consensus assembly and CDR3 extraction. VDJtools was used for post-analysis of the clonotype tables, and diversity was normalized by down-sampling every dataset to the size of the smallest sample. In repertoire overlap clustering, CDR3 amino acid sequences, but not nucleotide sequences, were matched to correct batch-related cross-sample contamination. Through fastp at Q25 and MiXCR, TCRdb rebuilt clones from the public reads, retaining in-frame beta chains. Every entry covers one CDR3 protein and lists the most common genes and DNA from its rows. The V and J calls come from TCRdb's annotation, not from the publication. The sample table holds approximately 350,000 distinct CDR3 sequences, of which approximately 33% were seen once. Jointly, the top ten make up around an eighth of the sample.

To demonstrate the VDJtools post-analysis software, TCR beta repertoires were profiled from the peripheral blood of about 13 young patients with multiple sclerosis. The multiple sclerosis patients were children and adolescents ranging in age from roughly 6 to 16 years. The material sequenced was blood. The TCR originated in a girl aged 10-17 years with multiple sclerosis. The rearrangement combines TRBV7-9 with TRBJ1-4; the D gene is unclear. The nucleotide sequence reads TGTGCCAGCAGCTTAATCGCAACTAATGAAAAACTGTTTTTT. The translation is CASSLIATNEKLFF.